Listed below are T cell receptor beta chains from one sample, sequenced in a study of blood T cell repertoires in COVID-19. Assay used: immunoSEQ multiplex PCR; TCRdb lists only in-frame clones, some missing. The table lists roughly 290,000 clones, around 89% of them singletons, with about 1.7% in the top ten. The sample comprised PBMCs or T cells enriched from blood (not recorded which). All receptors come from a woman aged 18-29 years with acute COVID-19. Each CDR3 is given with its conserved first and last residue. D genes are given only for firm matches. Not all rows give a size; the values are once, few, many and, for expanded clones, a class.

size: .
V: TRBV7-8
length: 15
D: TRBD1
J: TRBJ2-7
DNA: TGTGCCAGCAGCCCCAGGGGGCGCTTCTCCCACGAGCAGTACTTC
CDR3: CASSPRGRFSHEQYF

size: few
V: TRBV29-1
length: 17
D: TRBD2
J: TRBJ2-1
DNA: TGCAGCGTTGAGGGACTAGCGGGAGGGCCGAGGGTGGATGAGCAGTTCTTC
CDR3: CSVEGLAGGPRVDEQFF

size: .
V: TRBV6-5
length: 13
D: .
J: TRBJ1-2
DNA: TGTGCCAGCCACCGCGACAAGGGGGTAGGCTACACCTTC
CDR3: CASHRDKGVGYTF

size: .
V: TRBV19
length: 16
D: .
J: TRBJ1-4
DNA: TGTGCCAGTTCCTCCCAGGGGCCGACAACTAATGAAAAACTGTTTTTT
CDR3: CASSSQGPTTNEKLFF

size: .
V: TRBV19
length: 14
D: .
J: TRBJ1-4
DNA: TGTGCCAGTAGTCCCGGCGGTCTTAATGAAAAACTGTTTTTT
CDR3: CASSPGGLNEKLFF

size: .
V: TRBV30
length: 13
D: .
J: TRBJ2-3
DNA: TGTGCCTGGGCGGGGGCTAGCGGAAATACGCAGTATTTT
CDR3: CAWAGASGNTQYF

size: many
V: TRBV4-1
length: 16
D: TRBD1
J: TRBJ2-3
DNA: TGCGCCAGCAGCAAACAGGGGGTTAACGCGGCAGATACGCAGTATTTT
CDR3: CASSKQGVNAADTQYF

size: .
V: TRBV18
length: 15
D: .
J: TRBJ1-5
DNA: TGTGCCAGCTCACCGGGACACTTATCTAATCAGCCCCAGCATTTT
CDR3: CASSPGHLSNQPQHF

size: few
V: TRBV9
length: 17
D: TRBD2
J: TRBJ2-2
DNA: TGTGCCAGCAGCGTAGTTGGGACTATCATTTCCACCGGGGAGCTGTTTTTT
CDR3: CASSVVGTIISTGELFF

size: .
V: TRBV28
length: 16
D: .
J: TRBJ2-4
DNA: TGTGCCAGCAGCCCATCAGGGGGGAGGGCCAAAAACATTCAGTACTTC
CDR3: CASSPSGGRAKNIQYF

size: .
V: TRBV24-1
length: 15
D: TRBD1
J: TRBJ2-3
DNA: TGTGCCACCAGTGACCCGGGACAGGGGGCAGATACGCAGTATTTT
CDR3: CATSDPGQGADTQYF

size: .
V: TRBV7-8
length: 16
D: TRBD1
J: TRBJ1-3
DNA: TGTGCCAGCAGCCCACGGACAGGTCGAGCTGGAAACACCATATATTTT
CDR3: CASSPRTGRAGNTIYF

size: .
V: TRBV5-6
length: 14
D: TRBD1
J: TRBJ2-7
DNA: TGTGCCAGCAGCTTTGGGACAGGGATCTACGAGCAGTACTTC
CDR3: CASSFGTGIYEQYF

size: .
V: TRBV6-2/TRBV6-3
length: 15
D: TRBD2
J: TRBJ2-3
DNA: TGTGCCAGCAGTTACGTTCTAGCGGGGGCAGATACGCAGTATTTT
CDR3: CASSYVLAGADTQYF

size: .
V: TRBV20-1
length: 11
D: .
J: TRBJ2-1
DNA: TGCAGTGTGGACACTTACAATGAGCAGTTCTTC
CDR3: CSVDTYNEQFF

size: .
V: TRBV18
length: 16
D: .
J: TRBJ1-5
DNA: TGTGCCAGCTCACCACCGCTGGACAGAAGCAATCAGCCCCAGCATTTT
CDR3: CASSPPLDRSNQPQHF